The clone carrying this TCR beta chain was seen only once. Its target is unknown. This sample was included in a study of cytomegalovirus exposure and HLA in healthy donors. Whole-study findings and limits: Reportedly, TCR beta sequences accurately predicted HLA-A and HLA-B alleles in most subjects. Most TCR sequences were uncommon, yet certain public TCRs appeared in many donors. Per published reports, the classifier diagnosed cytomegalovirus status with high specificity and sensitivity. Earlier results showed most TCR beta V segments being productive about 90% or about 30% of the time.

The V end was cut by 5 bases, the J end by 4 bases, with 20 bases between. The CDR3 covers 16 residues. Germline V gene data show CDR1 as PRHDT and CDR2 as FYEKMQ (reference sequence). The PCR was carried out with 60 Vbeta primers and 13 Jbeta primers. Using immunoSEQ multiplex PCR, the repertoire was profiled, and TCRdb retains in-frame clones only, with some absent. Counted here are about 130,000 clones, 65% to 90% occurring once; the ten biggest clones make up 2.5% to 3%. The clonotype comes from a woman under 30 in good health and CMV-seropositive. The specimen was PBMCs. J is TRBJ1-2 and V is TRBV13, with D possibly being TRBD1 (6 bases). Written as DNA, the CDR3 is TGTGCCAGCAGCGGGCCCAAGACAGGAGCTGGCTATGGCTACACCTTC. This sequence encodes CASSGPKTGAGYGYTF.